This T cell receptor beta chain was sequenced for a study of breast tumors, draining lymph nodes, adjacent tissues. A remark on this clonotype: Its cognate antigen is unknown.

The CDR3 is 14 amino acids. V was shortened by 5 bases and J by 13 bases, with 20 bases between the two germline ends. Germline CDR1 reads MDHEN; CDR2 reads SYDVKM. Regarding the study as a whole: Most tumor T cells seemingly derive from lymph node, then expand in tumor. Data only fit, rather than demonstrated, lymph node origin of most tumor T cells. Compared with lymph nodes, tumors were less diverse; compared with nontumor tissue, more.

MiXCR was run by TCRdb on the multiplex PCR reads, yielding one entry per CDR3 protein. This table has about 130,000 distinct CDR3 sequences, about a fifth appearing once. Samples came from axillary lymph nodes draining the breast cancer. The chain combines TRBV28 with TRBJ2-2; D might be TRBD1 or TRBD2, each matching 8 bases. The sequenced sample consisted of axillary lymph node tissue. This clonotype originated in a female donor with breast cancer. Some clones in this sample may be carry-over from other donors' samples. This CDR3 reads CASSLDRGLDGLFF. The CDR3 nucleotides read TGTGCCAGCAGTCTAGACAGGGGACTAGACGGGCTGTTTTTT.